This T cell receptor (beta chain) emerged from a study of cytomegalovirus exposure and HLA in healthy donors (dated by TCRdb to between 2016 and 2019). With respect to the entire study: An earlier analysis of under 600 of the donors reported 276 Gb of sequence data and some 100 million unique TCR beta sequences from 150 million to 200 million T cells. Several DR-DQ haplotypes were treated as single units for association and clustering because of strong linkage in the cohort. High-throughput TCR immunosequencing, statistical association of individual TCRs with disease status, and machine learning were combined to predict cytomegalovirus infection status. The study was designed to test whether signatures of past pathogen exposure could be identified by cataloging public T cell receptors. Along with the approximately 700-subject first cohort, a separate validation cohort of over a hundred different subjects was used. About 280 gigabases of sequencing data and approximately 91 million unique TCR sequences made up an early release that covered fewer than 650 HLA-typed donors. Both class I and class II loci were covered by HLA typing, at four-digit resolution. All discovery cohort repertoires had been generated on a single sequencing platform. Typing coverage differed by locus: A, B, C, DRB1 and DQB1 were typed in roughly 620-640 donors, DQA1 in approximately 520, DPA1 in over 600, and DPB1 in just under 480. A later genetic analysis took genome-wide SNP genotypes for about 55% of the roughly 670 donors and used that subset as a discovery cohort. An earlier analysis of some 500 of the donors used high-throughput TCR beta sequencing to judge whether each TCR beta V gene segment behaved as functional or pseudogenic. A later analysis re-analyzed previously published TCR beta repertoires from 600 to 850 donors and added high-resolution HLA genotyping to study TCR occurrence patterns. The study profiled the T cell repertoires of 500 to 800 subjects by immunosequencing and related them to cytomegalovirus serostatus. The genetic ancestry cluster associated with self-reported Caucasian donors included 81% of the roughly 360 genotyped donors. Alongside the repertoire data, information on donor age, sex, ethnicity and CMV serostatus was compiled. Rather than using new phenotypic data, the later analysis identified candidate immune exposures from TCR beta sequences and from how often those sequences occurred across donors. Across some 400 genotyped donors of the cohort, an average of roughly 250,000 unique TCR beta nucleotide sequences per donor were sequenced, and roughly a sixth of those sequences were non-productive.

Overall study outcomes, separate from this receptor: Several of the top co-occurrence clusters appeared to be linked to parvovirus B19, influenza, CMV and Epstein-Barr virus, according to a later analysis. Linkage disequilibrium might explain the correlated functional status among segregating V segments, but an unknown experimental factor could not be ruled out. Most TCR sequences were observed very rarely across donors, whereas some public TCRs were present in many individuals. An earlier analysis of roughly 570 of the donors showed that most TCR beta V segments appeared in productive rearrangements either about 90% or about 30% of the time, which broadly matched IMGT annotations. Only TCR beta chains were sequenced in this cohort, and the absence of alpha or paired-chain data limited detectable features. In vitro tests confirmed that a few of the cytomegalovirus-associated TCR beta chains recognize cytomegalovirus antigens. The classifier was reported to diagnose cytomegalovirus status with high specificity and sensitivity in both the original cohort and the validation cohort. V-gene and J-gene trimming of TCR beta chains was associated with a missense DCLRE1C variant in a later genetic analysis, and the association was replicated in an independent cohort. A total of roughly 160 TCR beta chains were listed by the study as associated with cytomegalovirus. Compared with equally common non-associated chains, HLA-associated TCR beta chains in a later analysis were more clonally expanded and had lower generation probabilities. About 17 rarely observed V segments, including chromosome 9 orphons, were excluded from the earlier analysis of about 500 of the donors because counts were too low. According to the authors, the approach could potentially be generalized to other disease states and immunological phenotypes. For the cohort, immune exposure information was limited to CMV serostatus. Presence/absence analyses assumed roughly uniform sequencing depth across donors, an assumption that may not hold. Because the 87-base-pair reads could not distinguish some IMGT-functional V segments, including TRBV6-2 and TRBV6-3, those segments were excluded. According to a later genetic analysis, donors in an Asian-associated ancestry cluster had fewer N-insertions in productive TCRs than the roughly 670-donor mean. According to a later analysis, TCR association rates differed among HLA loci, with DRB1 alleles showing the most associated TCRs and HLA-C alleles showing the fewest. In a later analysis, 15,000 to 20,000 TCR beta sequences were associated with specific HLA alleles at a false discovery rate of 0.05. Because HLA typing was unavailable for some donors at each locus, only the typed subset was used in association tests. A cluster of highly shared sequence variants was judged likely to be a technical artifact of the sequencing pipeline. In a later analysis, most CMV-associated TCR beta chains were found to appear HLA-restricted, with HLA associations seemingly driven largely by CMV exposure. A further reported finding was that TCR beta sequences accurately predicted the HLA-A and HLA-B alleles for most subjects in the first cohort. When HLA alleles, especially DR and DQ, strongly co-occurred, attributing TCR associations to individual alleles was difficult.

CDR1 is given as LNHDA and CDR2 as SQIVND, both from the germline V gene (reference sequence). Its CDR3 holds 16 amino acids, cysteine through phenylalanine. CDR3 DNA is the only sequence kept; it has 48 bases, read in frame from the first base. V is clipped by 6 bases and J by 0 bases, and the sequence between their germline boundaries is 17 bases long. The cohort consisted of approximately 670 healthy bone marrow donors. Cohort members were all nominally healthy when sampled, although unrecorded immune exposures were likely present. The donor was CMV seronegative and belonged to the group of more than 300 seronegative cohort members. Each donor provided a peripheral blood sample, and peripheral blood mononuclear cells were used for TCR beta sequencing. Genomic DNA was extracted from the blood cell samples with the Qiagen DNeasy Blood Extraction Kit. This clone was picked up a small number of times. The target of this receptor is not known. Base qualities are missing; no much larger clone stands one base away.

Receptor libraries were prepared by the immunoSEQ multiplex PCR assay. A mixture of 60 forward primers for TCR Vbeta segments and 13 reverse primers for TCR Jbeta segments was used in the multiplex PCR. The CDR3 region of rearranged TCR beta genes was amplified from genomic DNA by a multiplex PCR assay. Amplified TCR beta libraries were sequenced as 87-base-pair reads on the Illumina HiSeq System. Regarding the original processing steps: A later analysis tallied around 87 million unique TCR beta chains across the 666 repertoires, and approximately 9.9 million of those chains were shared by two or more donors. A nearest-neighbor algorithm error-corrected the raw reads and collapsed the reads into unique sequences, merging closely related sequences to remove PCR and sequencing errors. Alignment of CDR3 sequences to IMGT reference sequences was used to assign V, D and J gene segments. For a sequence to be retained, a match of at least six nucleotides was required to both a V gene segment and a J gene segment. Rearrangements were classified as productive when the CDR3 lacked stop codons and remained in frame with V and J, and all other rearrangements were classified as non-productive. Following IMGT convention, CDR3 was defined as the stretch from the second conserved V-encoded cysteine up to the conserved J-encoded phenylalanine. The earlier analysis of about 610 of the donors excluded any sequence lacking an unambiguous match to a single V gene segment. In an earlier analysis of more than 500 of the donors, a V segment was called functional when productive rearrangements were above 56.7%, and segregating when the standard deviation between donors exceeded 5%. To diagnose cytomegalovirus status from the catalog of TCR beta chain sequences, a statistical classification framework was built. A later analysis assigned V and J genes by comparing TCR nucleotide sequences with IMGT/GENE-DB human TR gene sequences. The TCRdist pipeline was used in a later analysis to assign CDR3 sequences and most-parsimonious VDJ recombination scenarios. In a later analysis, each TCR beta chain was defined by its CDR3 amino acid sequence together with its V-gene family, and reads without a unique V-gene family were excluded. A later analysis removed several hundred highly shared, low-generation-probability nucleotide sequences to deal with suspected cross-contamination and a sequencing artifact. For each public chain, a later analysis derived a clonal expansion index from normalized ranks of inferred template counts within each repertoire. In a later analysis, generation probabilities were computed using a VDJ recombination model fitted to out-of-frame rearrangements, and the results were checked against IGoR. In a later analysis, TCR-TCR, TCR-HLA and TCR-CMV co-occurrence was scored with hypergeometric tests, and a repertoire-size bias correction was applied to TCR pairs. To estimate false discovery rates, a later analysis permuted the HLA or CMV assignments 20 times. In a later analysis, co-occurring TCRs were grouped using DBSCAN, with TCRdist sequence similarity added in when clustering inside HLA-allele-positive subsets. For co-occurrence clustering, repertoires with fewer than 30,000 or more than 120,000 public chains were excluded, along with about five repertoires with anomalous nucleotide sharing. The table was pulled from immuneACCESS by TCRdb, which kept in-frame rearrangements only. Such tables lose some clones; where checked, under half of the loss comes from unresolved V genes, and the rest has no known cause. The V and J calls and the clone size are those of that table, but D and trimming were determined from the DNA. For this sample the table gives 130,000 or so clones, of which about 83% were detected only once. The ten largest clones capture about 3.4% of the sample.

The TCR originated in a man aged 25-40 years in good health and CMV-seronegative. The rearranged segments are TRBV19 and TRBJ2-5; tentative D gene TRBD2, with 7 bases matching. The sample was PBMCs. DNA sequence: TGTGCCAGTAGCCACCTTCGGGGGGCCCACCAAGAGACCCAGTACTTC. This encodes CASSHLRGAHQETQYF.